The clone carrying this T cell receptor (beta chain) was recorded many times. Antigen unknown. The team produced cDNA through 5'RACE using 10-nucleotide random UMIs. TCRdb reprocessed the 5' RACE reads via MiXCR and lists one record per CDR3 protein. This table holds approximately 58,000 distinct CDR3 sequences, roughly 8% found once. These data originate in a study of neurological immune-mediated disorders. Study results and caveats: Multiple sclerosis was found to have the least TCR clonal expansion, below healthy controls, and HTLV-1-associated myelopathy the most.

The germline V gene encodes CDR1 MNHEY and CDR2 SVGAGI. The CDR3 is 12 residues long. The J segment lost 6 bases and the V segment lost 7 bases, leaving 6 bases of the junction unmatched. Specified time point: longitudinal time-point 3. The TCR was taken from a middle-aged woman in good health. Sequenced: PBMCs. V is TRBV6-5 and J is TRBJ2-7; 7 nucleotides line up with TRBD2. The CDR3 nucleotides are TGTGCCAGCATAGGACTAGGAGGCGAGCAGTACTTC. Translating gives CASIGLGGEQYF.